The rows below give T cell receptor beta chains drawn from one sample of a study of glioma-infiltrating T cells after dendritic cell vaccination. TCRdb keeps only in-frame clones here, not all; method: immunoSEQ multiplex PCR. The sample holds tens of thousands of clones, 70% to 90% seen once. The material was blood, obtained before dendritic cell vaccination. The receptors derive from a human donor with glioblastoma. CDR3s include the opening cysteine and the closing phenylalanine or tryptophan. Fields, in order: J gene, clone size, D gene, V gene, CDR3 DNA, CDR3 protein. A D gene is named only where the DNA matches it firmly. The listing skips clone size in some rows; elsewhere it reads once, few, many or a size class.

TRBJ2-7 | NA | TRBD2 | TRBV2 | TGTGCCAGCAGTGGGGCTAGCGGCTACGAGCAGTACTTC | CASSGASGYEQYF
TRBJ2-3 | NA | NA | TRBV9 | TGTGCCAGCAGCTTACGACCCGGGCAGGGGTGGGGAGATACGCAGTATTTT | CASSLRPGQGWGDTQYF
TRBJ1-2 | NA | TRBD1 | TRBV5-1 | TGCGCCAGCAGCTTGGCCTTGCAGGGGGCAGATGGCTACACCTTC | CASSLALQGADGYTF
TRBJ1-2 | NA | NA | TRBV21-1 | TGTGCCAGCAGCAAATACCCTTGGACTGCGGCGGGCTACACCTTC | CASSKYPWTAAGYTF
TRBJ1-1 | NA | NA | TRBV11-2 | TGTGCCAGCAGCTTAGCGGGGGGACTTGAAGCTTTCTTT | CASSLAGGLEAFF
TRBJ2-2 | once | TRBD1 | TRBV18 | TGTGCCAGCTCAACCGGACAGGGAAACACCGGGGAGCTGTTTTTT | CASSTGQGNTGELFF
TRBJ2-7 | NA | TRBD1 | TRBV10-3 | TGTGCCATCAGATCCTCGGACAGGACCTCATACGAGCAGTACTTC | CAIRSSDRTSYEQYF
TRBJ2-5 | NA | NA | TRBV7-9 | TGTGCCAGCAGCTTTGTCGGGGGTGCGGAGACCCAGTACTTC | CASSFVGGAETQYF
TRBJ1-5 | NA | NA | TRBV30 | TGTGCCTGGAGTACAGGGTTTTCTCAGCCCCAGCATTTT | CAWSTGFSQPQHF
TRBJ2-7 | NA | TRBD2 | TRBV4-1 | TGCGCCAGCAGCCCCCTACGAGCGGGAAAGAACTACGAGCAGTACTTC | CASSPLRAGKNYEQYF
TRBJ1-1 | NA | TRBD1 | TRBV7-3 | TGTGCCAGCAGCCAGACAGGGGGCTGGGCTGAAGCTTTCTTT | CASSQTGGWAEAFF
TRBJ2-6 | NA | NA | TRBV7-3 | TGTGCCAGCAGCCGCAACGGAGGGGCTGGGGCCAACGTCCTGACTTTC | CASSRNGGAGANVLTF
TRBJ1-1 | NA | TRBD1 | TRBV6-5 | TGTGCCAGCGGAGGGACAGGGGGCGGGGAGACTGAAGCTTTCTTT | CASGGTGGGETEAFF
TRBJ1-5 | NA | TRBD1 | TRBV2 | TGTGCCAGCAGTATCCGGGACAGGGACACCCAAAGTCCCAATCAGCCCCAGCATTTT | CASSIRDRDTQSPNQPQHF
TRBJ2-1 | NA | NA | TRBV2 | TGTGCCAGCACAGGGCAGGTTCGTATCAATGAGCAGTTCTTC | CASTGQVRINEQFF
TRBJ2-3 | NA | NA | TRBV25-1 | TGTGCCAGCAGTGACCGGGGAAGCACAGATACGCAGTATTTT | CASSDRGSTDTQYF
TRBJ1-1 | NA | NA | TRBV6-5 | TGTGCCAGCAGTCGTACAGGGACTACAGTTGAAGCTTTCTTT | CASSRTGTTVEAFF
TRBJ2-7 | NA | NA | TRBV30 | TGTGCCTGGAGTGTACGGGACATCTACGAGCAGTACTTC | CAWSVRDIYEQYF
TRBJ2-3 | NA | TRBD2 | TRBV6-5 | TGTGCCAGCAGTTACGATCGGGAGGGTGATACGCAGTATTTT | CASSYDREGDTQYF
TRBJ2-1 | NA | NA | TRBV30 | TGTGCCTGGAGTGTAGTTGCGGGTTCCTACAATGAGCAGTTCTTC | CAWSVVAGSYNEQFF
TRBJ1-1 | NA | NA | TRBV5-6 | TGTGCCAGCAGCTTGGGAGTCGGGGTGCCTGAAGCTCTCTTT | CASSLGVGVPEALF
TRBJ2-1 | NA | TRBD1 | TRBV6-4 | TGTGCCAGCAGTGACCGGGACAGGGTGGGGCAGTTCTTC | CASSDRDRVGQFF
TRBJ1-6 | NA | TRBD1 | TRBV5-6 | TGTGCCAGCAGCTTCTCGGGACAGGTCCTAGGATCCTATAACTCACCCCTCCACTTT | CASSFSGQVLGSYNSPLHF
TRBJ2-3 | once | TRBD1 | TRBV30 | TGTGCCTGGACCCCAACAGGGGGACAGCTCACAGATACGCAGTATTTT | CAWTPTGGQLTDTQYF